This TCR beta chain comes out of a study of T cell responses to AZD1222 COVID-19 vaccine. Whole-study context: Analysis merged second doses at about 4 or about 12 weeks.

The CDR3 has 22 residues. The protocol was immunoSEQ multiplex PCR, while the TCRdb copy is restricted to in-frame clones and leaves out a portion. The table lists about 150,000 clones, less than 95% of them singletons. The chain carries TRBV21-1 and TRBJ2-3; the D segment call TRBD2 is taken from the table without a DNA check. TRBV21-1 is a pseudogene locus. The sequence was collected from an adult in good health. Source: peripheral blood, taken on day 0 of AZD1222 vaccination. CDR3 protein: CASSGTPSTGGPTSGRTDTQYF. The CDR3 nucleotides read TGTGCCAGCAGCGGCACCCCGAGCACAGGGGGTCCGACTAGCGGTCGCACAGATACGCAGTATTTT.